This T cell receptor (beta chain) was sequenced during a study of a mutant IDH1 vaccine in newly diagnosed glioma. Study background: Vaccines were begun 4-6 weeks after radiotherapy alone, or with temozolomide cycles. The sex distribution of treated patients was 62.5% male and roughly 40% female, with a mean age of approximately 40 years. Receipt of radiotherapy, temozolomide, or both preceded the study, and most received both. Study-level results: Vaccine-induced immune responses occurred in 93.3% of patients.

Germline V lookup: CDR1 SGHNT, CDR2 YYREEE (reference sequence). The V end lost 0 bases, the J end lost 1 base, and 7 bases lay between the germline ends. CDR3 length equals 14 residues. This clone appeared once. The antigen is not known. Measured with immunoSEQ multiplex PCR; TCRdb has only the in-frame clones, and not every one. Of some 120,000 clones listed, about four fifths are singletons. Time point in this sample: week 11, during vaccination. With topical imiquimod, each dose of the vaccine consisted of 300 ug of mutant IDH1 20-mer peptide. The sequencing used PBMCs, collected from a glioma patient whose treatment included an IDH1 peptide vaccine. The genes are TRBV5-4 and TRBJ1-2, with no clear D. The receptor's source is a man aged 40-49 years with glioma. The CDR3 spells CASSLAGINYGYTF. CDR3 in DNA: TGTGCCAGCAGCTTGGCCGGAATTAACTATGGCTACACCTTC.